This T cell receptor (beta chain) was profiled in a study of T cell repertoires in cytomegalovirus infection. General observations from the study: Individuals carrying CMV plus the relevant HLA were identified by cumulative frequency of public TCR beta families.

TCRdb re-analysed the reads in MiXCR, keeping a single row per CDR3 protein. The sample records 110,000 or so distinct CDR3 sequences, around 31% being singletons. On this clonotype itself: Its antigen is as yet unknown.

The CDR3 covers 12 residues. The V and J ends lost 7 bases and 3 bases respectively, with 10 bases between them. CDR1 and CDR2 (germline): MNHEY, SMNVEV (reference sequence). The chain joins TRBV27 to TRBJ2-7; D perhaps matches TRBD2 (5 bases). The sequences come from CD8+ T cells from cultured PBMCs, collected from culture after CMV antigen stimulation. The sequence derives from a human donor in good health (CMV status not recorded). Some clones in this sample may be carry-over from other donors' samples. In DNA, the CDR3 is TGTGCCAGCACTAGCCAGAACTACGAGCAGTACTTC. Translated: CASTSQNYEQYF.